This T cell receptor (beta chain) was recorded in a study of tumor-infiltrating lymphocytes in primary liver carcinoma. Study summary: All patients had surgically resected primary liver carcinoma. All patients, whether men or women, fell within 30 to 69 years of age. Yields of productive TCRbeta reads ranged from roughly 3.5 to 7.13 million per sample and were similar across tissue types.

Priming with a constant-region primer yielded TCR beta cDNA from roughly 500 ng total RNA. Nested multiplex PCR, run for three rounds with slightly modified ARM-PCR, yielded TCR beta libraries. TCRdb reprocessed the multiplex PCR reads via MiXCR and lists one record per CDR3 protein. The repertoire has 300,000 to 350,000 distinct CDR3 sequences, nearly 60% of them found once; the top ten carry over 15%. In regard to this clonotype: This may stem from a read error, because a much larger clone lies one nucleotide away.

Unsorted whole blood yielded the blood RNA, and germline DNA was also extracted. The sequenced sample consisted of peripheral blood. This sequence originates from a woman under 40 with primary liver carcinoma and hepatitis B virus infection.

The CDR3 DNA follows: TGTGCCAACAGTGCGGCAGGGTTTCACGCCGGGGACTTC. Its translation: CANSAAGFHAGDF. This chain connects TRBV6-1 to TRBJ2-7; D assignment may be TRBD1 or TRBD2 (5 bases each). Germline loops: CDR1 MNHNS, CDR2 SASEGT. This CDR3 comprises 13 residues.